The 25 T cell receptor beta chains presented below share a single source sample, sequenced in a study of blood T cell repertoires in COVID-19. Profiling relied on immunoSEQ multiplex PCR, and the TCRdb table lists in-frame clones only, not all of them. Of under 200,000 clones listed, around four fifths are singletons. The source material was peripheral blood. These receptors originate from a man aged 25 to 40 with active or convalescent COVID-19.

The chain has TRBV5-4 and TRBJ1-6, with 7 bases fitting TRBD1. The CDR3 sequence is 16 residues long. Germline CDR1 reads SGHNT; CDR2 reads YYREEE (reference sequence). V lost 0 bases and J lost 9; bases outside the gene matches: 9. Here the CDR3 reads CASSLVGQGVSSPLHF. CDR3 DNA sequence: TGTGCCAGCAGCTTGGTCGGGCAGGGGGTATCTTCACCCCTCCACTTT.

The chain carries TRBV6-5 and TRBJ1-1; 8 bases map to TRBD1. CDR3 length: 15 residues. Germline V gives CDR1 MNHEY, CDR2 SVGAGI. Trimming took 0 bases from V and 3 from J; bases not matched to a gene: 3. The CDR3 is CASSYSTGGYTEAFF. DNA for the CDR3: TGTGCCAGCAGTTACTCCACAGGGGGGTACACTGAAGCTTTCTTT.

The chain links TRBV2 to TRBJ1-6; the match to TRBD1 covers 7 bases. V was pared by 3 bases and J by 11 bases, with 1 base of the junction left unmatched. CDR1 SNHLY and CDR2 FYNNEI come from the germline V gene. This CDR3 spans 12 amino acids. CDR3 residues: CASSDRGTPLHF. As DNA, the CDR3 is TGTGCCAGCAGTGACAGGGGGACACCCCTCCACTTT. The full variable domain, in which reference TRBV2 and TRBJ1-6 provide the parts outside the CDR3, is EPEVTQTPSHQVTQMGQEVILRCVPISNHLYFYWYRQILGQKVEFLVSFYNNEISEKSEIFDDQFSVERPDGSNFTLKIRSTKLEDSAMYFCASSDRGTPLHFGNGTRLTVT.

The CDR3 nucleotides are TGTGCCATCAGCAGCGGGGGGGCGACCGGGGAGCTGTTTTTT. It specifies CAISSGGATGELFF. The chain is built from TRBV10-3 and TRBJ2-2, with TRBD2 matching over 10 bases. V shed 6 bases, J shed 5 bases, and the junction held 3 bases outside the gene matches. There are 14 residues in the CDR3. Germline values: CDR1 ENHRY, CDR2 SYGVKD.

This clone was picked up many times. This chain uses TRBV27 with TRBJ1-6; TRBD1 might be the D (6 bases). V dropped 6 bases and J dropped 0 bases, with 15 bases sitting between them. CDR1 is MNHEY and CDR2 is SMNVEV in the germline V gene (reference sequence). CDR3 size: 17 residues. CDR3 amino acids: CASRPTGRSSYNSPLHF. The CDR3 nucleotides are TGTGCCAGCAGGCCGACAGGACGGAGCTCCTATAATTCACCCCTCCACTTT.

This clone was detected a few times. J is TRBJ1-2 and V is TRBV6-5; 8 bases are shared with TRBD1. Germline trimming cut 6 bases from V and 5 bases from J; bases unmatched to any gene: 5. This CDR3 contains 13 residues. The germline V gene encodes CDR1 MNHEY and CDR2 SVGAGI. CDR3 protein: CASSPDRGYGYTF. The CDR3 DNA is TGTGCCAGCAGCCCCGACAGGGGATATGGCTACACCTTC.

The chain combines TRBV6-2 or TRBV6-3 with TRBJ2-1; perhaps TRBD1 as D (6 bases). V was clipped by 0 bases and J by 10 bases, with 19 bases between them. The CDR3 is 16 amino acids. Germline CDR1 reads MNHEY; CDR2 reads SVGEGT. CDR3 in DNA: TGTGCCAGCAGTTACTCTTCTACAGGGTCATCGGGGGAGCAGTTCTTC. Residues: CASSYSSTGSSGEQFF.

The chain recombines TRBV9 with TRBJ2-5; 12 bases align to TRBD1. Germline V gives CDR1 SGDLS, CDR2 YYNGEE. The length of the CDR3 is 15 residues. J gave up 5 bases and V 2 bases, and 4 bases lay outside the gene matches. As DNA, the CDR3 is TGTGCCAGCAGCGTCCGGGACAGGGGGCAGGAGACCCAGTACTTC. It codes for CASSVRDRGQETQYF. Full variable domain (rest looked up from reference TRBV9 and TRBJ2-5): DSGVTQTPKHLITATGQRVTLRCSPRSGDLSVYWYQQSLDQGLQFLIQYYNGEERAKGNILERFSAQQFPDLHSELNLSSLELGDSALYFCASSVRDRGQETQYFGPGTRLLVL.

The genes are TRBV7-9 and TRBJ2-1, with 11 nucleotides matching TRBD1. Trimming at V came to 2 bases and at J to 4 bases, leaving 13 bases not matched to a gene. This CDR3 has 19 amino acids. Germline CDR1 reads SEHNR; CDR2 reads FQNEAQ (reference sequence). In DNA form, the CDR3 reads TGTGCCAGCAGCTTATCCGGACAGGGGGCTCGAGGGGAATACAATGAGCAGTTCTTC. It is translated as CASSLSGQGARGEYNEQFF. Using reference TRBV7-9 and TRBJ2-1 for the parts outside the CDR3, the full variable domain is DTGVSQNPRHKITKRGQNVTFRCDPISEHNRLYWYRQTLGQGPEFLTYFQNEAQLEKSRLLSDRFSAERPKGSFSTLEIQRTEQGDSAMYLCASSLSGQGARGEYNEQFFGPGTRLTVL.

The chain is built from TRBV7-6 and TRBJ2-5, with TRBD1 identical over 7 bases. The CDR3 spans 14 residues. In germline, CDR1 is SGHVS, CDR2 FNYEAQ. The V segment lost 4 bases and the J segment 5 bases; nucleotides outside the gene matches: 7. CDR3 coding DNA: TGTGCCAGCAGCTGGGGTGGACAGGCGGAGACCCAGTACTTC. Translation: CASSWGGQAETQYF.

The V call is TRBV9, the J call TRBJ1-1; 7 positions match TRBD1. Germline CDR1 and CDR2: SGDLS and YYNGEE. This CDR3 comprises 14 residues. V was pared by 4 bases and J by 0 bases, with 3 bases of the junction left unmatched. The CDR3 here is CASSTGQMNTEAFF. CDR3 sequence (DNA): TGTGCCAGCAGCACGGGACAGATGAACACTGAAGCTTTCTTT.

In its sample, this clone was seen once. The chain combines TRBV30 with TRBJ2-1; D is uncertain. The CDR3 extends over 13 amino acids. Trimming took 2 bases from V and 9 from J, leaving 14 bases between them. CDR1 GTSNPN and CDR2 SVGIG come from the germline V gene (reference sequence). The CDR3 DNA sequence: TGTGCCTGGAGTTTAAGCCAGGTTATTGAGCAGTTCTTC. Amino acids: CAWSLSQVIEQFF.

The chain uses TRBV3-1 (or the pseudogene TRBV3-2) and TRBJ2-1, with 11 nucleotides matching TRBD2. From germline, CDR1 is LGHDT and CDR2 YNNKEL (reference sequence). V lost 4 bases to trimming and J lost 4 bases; unmatched junction nucleotides: 6. This CDR3 is 16 amino acids long. The CDR3 DNA sequence: TGTGCCAGCAGCCCTAGCGGGAGGCCCCAGTACAATGAGCAGTTCTTC. Encoded protein: CASSPSGRPQYNEQFF.

This chain uses TRBV29-1 with TRBJ2-5, with TRBD1 matching 9 bases. The J segment lost 4 bases and the V segment lost 7 bases, leaving 7 bases of the junction unmatched. The length of the CDR3 is 13 residues. Germline-derived CDR1 and CDR2 are SQVTM and ANQGSEA. The chain's CDR3 is CSGGQGPGETQYF. CDR3 bases: TGCAGCGGAGGACAGGGGCCAGGAGAGACCCAGTACTTC.

The chain combines TRBV27 with TRBJ1-1, with a weak D call TRBD1 (6 bases). Germline CDR1 is MNHEY and CDR2 is SMNVEV (reference sequence). V was clipped by 3 bases and J by 4 bases, with 12 bases between them. The CDR3 contains 14 residues. CDR3: CASSLWGPSTEAFF. The CDR3 DNA sequence: TGTGCCAGCAGTTTGTGGGGGCCTAGCACTGAAGCTTTCTTT.

V is TRBV28 and J is TRBJ2-7, with 7 bases matching TRBD1. From germline, CDR1 is MDHEN and CDR2 SYDVKM. Trimming removed 6 bases from V and 0 bases from J; junction bases left unmatched: 5. The CDR3 runs 14 residues. The CDR3 DNA sequence: TGTGCCAGCAGCCCCCGGGACAGCTCCTACGAGCAGTACGTC. It yields the protein CASSPRDSSYEQYV.

This chain connects TRBV5-6 to TRBJ2-7; tentatively, D is TRBD2 (6 bases). V shed 2 bases and J shed 0 bases, with 6 bases lying between them. CDR3 length: 13 residues. In germline, CDR1 is SGHDT, CDR2 YYEEEE. The CDR3 DNA reads as TGTGCCAGCAGCTTCGGGGGCTCCTACGAGCAGTACGTC. Translating gives CASSFGGSYEQYV.

The J gene is TRBJ2-1, the V gene TRBV24-1; 8 nucleotides match TRBD1. The CDR3 is 14 residues long. Germline V lookup: CDR1 KGHDR, CDR2 SFDVKD. V was pared by 7 bases and J by 0 bases, with 1 base of the junction left unmatched. The DNA of the CDR3 is TGTGCCACCAGAGGACAGGGCTCCTACAATGAGCAGTTCTTC. It specifies CATRGQGSYNEQFF.

CDR3: CASTQTGVGTEAFF. CDR3 in DNA: TGTGCCAGCACTCAGACAGGGGTGGGTACTGAAGCTTTCTTT. The chain combines TRBV25-1 with TRBJ1-1, with TRBD1 identical over 8 bases. The CDR3 extends over 14 amino acids. Losses at the gene ends were 7 bases for V and 5 bases for J; bases not matched to a gene: 9. Germline loops: CDR1 MGHDK, CDR2 SYGVNS.

The CDR3 loop reads CASRHGTSGKTDTQYF. CDR3 bases: TGCGCCAGCCGCCACGGGACTAGCGGGAAGACAGATACGCAGTATTTT. This sequence joins TRBV5-1 and TRBJ2-3; TRBD2 matches 13 bases. Trimming removed 7 bases from V and 3 bases from J; junction bases left unmatched: 8. This CDR3 comprises 16 residues. In germline, CDR1 is SGHRS, CDR2 YFSETQ.

The V and J genes are TRBV7-9 and TRBJ2-1; 7 bases map to TRBD2. Germline V gives CDR1 SEHNR, CDR2 FQNEAQ (reference sequence). The V gene end was trimmed by 1 base and the J gene end by 9 bases; junction bases not matched to a gene: 9. The CDR3 totals 15 residues. The CDR3 reads CASSLGAGETGEQFF. CDR3 nucleotides: TGTGCCAGCAGCTTAGGGGCGGGAGAAACCGGTGAGCAGTTCTTC.

V and J are TRBV28 and TRBJ2-1, with 11 bases lining up with TRBD2. This CDR3 contains 16 residues. CDR1 and CDR2 from the germline V gene are MDHEN and SYDVKM. Trimming removed 2 bases from V and 7 bases from J; junction bases left unmatched: 7. CDR3 coding DNA: TGTGCCAGCAGTTTACCCTTAGCGGGGGGGTCGAATGAGCAGTTCTTC. Protein sequence: CASSLPLAGGSNEQFF. Using reference TRBV28 and TRBJ2-1 for the parts outside the CDR3, the full variable domain is DVKVTQSSRYLVKRTGEKVFLECVQDMDHENMFWYRQDPGLGLRLIYFSYDVKMKEKGDIPEGYSVSREKKERFSLILESASTNQTSMYLCASSLPLAGGSNEQFFGPGTRLTVL.

The V call is TRBV2, the J call TRBJ2-1; 16 bases map to TRBD2. Germline V gene lookup returns CDR1 SNHLY and CDR2 FYNNEI. This CDR3 has 18 amino acids. V trimming: 6 bases; J trimming: 4 bases; junction bases outside the gene matches: 9. CDR3 sequence: CASRAGTSGRATYNEQFF. CDR3 DNA sequence: TGTGCCAGCAGGGCCGGGACTAGCGGGAGGGCCACATACAATGAGCAGTTCTTC.

This clone was observed a single time. V usage is TRBV5-1 and J usage is TRBJ2-1; TRBD1 matches at 7 bases. The CDR3 runs to 13 residues. The junction had 3 bases not matched to a gene; V was cut back by 4 bases and J by 5 bases. CDR1 is SGHRS, CDR2 YFSETQ, per germline. The CDR3 bases are TGCGCCAGCAGCACCGGGACAGACAATGAGCAGTTCTTC. Residues: CASSTGTDNEQFF.

This chain joins TRBV27 and TRBJ2-1; 8 bases are shared with TRBD1. CDR3 size: 14 residues. The V segment lost 4 bases and the J segment 9 bases; nucleotides outside the gene matches: 8. The germline CDR1 and CDR2 sequences are MNHEY and SMNVEV (reference sequence). The CDR3 nucleotides read TGTGCCAGCAGTTCGATAGGACAGGGTGGTGAGCAGTTCTTC. Residues: CASSSIGQGGEQFF.